The TCR beta chain under discussion was sequenced for a study of blood T cell repertoires in COVID-19 (dated by TCRdb to the early 2020s). General notes on the study: Collaborator samples came from the United States, Italy and Spain and covered acute and convalescent phases of COVID-19. The dataset comprised deeply sampled blood TCRbeta repertoires from subjects exposed to, actively infected with, or recovered from COVID-19. The repertoires were released in a freely available public database intended as a resource for research on the immune response to SARS-CoV-2. The prospective study material was composed of cDNA or gDNA derived from T cells, B-cell-depleted T cells, or PBMCs. Nearly every sample came with metadata listing a de-identified subject ID, COVID-19 status, age in years and sex. The samples were drawn from the first 160 participants of the ongoing ImmuneRACE study and from more than 1,000 subjects provided by 6 global collaborators. HLA class I and class II types, where available, came from metadata supplied by the sample provider rather than from assay-based typing.

As concerns this clone: This clone's antigen is unknown. No per-base quality is available; no much larger clone lies one base away.

Participants in the prospective study were aged roughly 18 to 89 years, lived in 20 to 30 United States geographic areas, and enrolled through a virtual design. To assign participants to cohorts, the prospective study relied on clinical history that participants themselves reported in a screening survey and a study questionnaire. ImmuneRACE Cohort 3 recovered participants were defined by two consecutive negative NP/OP PCR tests, healthcare professional clearance, or symptom resolution. Mobile phlebotomists in the prospective study collected whole blood, serum and a nasopharyngeal or oropharyngeal swab from every participant. Over a roughly 2-month period, participants in the prospective study had the option of providing additional blood draws and questionnaires. Before DNA extraction, prospective study blood samples were shipped either frozen or at room temperature. The study at large found these results: How much clinical and demographic metadata was included differed by source and by participant, and the metadata was provided uncurated.

TCRbeta CDR3 regions were amplified from genomic DNA using the immunoSEQ Assay, a bias-controlled multiplex PCR. Under the source paper's analysis protocol: Within the assay, amplification of reference gene primers was used to estimate how many nucleated cells each sample contained. To quantify the absolute abundance of each unique TCRbeta CDR3 rearrangement, sequence reads were collapsed and filtered. Productive Simpson clonality was computed per sample as the square root of Simpson's diversity index over productive rearrangements. TCRdb retrieved this table from immuneACCESS and kept in-frame rearrangements only. Not all clones are present; in checked studies, unresolved V genes account for under half, and no reason is known for the remainder. D and trimming were read from the DNA, whereas the V and J calls and clone size are those reported in that table. The sample data list 200,000 to 250,000 clones, and around 80% of these were observed just once. Approximately 1.8% of the sample lies in the top ten.

There are 20 amino acids in the CDR3, from cysteine to phenylalanine inclusive. Only the CDR3 DNA stays, 60 bases, in frame from base 1. The sequence was collected from a man between 60 and 75 years old who had recovered from COVID-19. The V gene is TRBV21-1 and the J gene is TRBJ1-4; the table gives TRBD1 as D, unverified against the DNA. TRBV21-1 is a documented pseudogene. Material: PBMCs or T cells enriched from blood (not recorded which). This receptor carries the CDR3 CASSNTTTNISGTGYEKLFF. The bases read TGTGCCAGCAGCAACACCACCACGAACATCTCCGGGACAGGGTATGAAAAACTGTTTTTT.